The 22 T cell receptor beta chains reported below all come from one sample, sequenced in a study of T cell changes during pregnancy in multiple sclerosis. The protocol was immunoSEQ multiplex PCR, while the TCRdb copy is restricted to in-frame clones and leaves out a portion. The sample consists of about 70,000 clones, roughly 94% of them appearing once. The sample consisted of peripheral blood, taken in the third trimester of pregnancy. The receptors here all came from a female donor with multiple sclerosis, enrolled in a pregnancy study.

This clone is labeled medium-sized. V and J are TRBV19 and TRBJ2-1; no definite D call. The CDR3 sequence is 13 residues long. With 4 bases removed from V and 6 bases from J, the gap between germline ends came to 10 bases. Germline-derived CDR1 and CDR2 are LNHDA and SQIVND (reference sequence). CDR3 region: CASSSGDRNEQFF. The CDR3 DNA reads TGTGCCAGTAGTAGCGGAGACCGCAATGAGCAGTTCTTC. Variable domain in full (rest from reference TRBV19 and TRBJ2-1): DGGITQSPKYLFRKEGQNVTLSCEQNLNHDAMYWYRQDPGQGLRLIYYSQIVNDFQKGDIAEGYSVSREKKESFPLTVTSAQKNPTAFYLCASSSGDRNEQFFGPGTRLTVL.

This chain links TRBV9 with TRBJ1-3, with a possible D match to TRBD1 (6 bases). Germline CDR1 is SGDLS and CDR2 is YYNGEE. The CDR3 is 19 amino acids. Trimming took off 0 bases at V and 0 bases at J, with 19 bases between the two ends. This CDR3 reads CASSVGQFGGSSSGNTIYF. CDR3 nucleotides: TGTGCCAGCAGCGTAGGGCAGTTTGGGGGCTCGAGCTCTGGAAACACCATATATTTT.

The CDR3 bases are TGTGCCAGCAGTTTATCACAGGGACACTATGGCTACACCTTC. It encodes CASSLSQGHYGYTF. The V call is TRBV27, the J call TRBJ1-2; D perhaps matches TRBD1 (6 bases). Germline values: CDR1 MNHEY, CDR2 SMNVEV (reference sequence). This CDR3 has 14 amino acids. V was shortened by 0 bases and J by 3 bases, with 8 bases between the two germline ends.

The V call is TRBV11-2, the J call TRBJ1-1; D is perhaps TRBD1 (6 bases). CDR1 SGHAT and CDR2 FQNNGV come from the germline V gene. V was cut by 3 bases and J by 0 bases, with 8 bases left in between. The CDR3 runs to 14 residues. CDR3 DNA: TGTGCCAGCAGCTTCGGGACAATGAACACTGAAGCTTTCTTT. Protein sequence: CASSFGTMNTEAFF.

CDR3 residues: CASRGVGANVLTF. CDR3 bases: TGTGCCAGCCGAGGTGTGGGGGCCAACGTCCTGACTTTC. The genes are TRBV6-5 and TRBJ2-6; D is uncertain. CDR3 length: 13 amino acids. V dropped 8 bases and J dropped 4 bases, with 9 bases sitting between them. Germline-derived CDR1 and CDR2 are MNHEY and SVGAGI.

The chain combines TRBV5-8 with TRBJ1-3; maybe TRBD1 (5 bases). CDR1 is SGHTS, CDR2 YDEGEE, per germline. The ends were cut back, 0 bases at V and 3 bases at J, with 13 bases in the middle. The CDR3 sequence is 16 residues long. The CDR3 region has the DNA TGTGCCAGCAGCTTGGCCGCAGGGTTAATTGGAAACACCATATATTTT. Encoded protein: CASSLAAGLIGNTIYF.

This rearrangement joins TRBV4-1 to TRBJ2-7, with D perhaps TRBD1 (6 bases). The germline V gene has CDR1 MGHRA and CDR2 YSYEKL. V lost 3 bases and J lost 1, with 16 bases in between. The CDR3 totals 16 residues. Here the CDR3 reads CASSHPGQRKSYEQYF. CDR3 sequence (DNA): TGCGCCAGCAGCCATCCGGGACAACGAAAATCCTACGAGCAGTACTTC.

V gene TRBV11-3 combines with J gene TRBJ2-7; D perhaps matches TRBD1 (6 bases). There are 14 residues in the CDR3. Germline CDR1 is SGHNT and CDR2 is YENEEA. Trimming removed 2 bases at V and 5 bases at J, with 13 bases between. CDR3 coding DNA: TGTGCCAGCAGCTTATCACCGGGACAAAACGAGCAGTACTTC. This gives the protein CASSLSPGQNEQYF. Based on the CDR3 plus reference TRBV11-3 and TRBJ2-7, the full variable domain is EAGVVQSPRYKIIEKKQPVAFWCNPISGHNTLYWYLQNLGQGPELLIRYENEEAVDDSQLPKDRFSAERLKGVDSTLKIQPAELGDSAVYLCASSLSPGQNEQYFGPGTRLTVT.

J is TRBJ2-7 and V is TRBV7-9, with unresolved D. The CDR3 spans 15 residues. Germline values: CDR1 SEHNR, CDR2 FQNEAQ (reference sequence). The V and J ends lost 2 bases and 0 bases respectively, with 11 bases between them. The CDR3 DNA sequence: TGTGCCAGCAGCTTATCCCTAGTTAGCTCCTACGAGCAGTACTTC. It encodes CASSLSLVSSYEQYF.

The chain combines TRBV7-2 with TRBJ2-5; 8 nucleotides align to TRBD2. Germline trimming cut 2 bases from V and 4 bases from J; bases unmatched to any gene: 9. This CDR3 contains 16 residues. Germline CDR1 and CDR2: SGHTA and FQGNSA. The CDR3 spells CASSLKTGGLVETQYF. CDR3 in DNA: TGTGCCAGCAGCTTAAAGACGGGGGGGCTGGTAGAGACCCAGTACTTC.

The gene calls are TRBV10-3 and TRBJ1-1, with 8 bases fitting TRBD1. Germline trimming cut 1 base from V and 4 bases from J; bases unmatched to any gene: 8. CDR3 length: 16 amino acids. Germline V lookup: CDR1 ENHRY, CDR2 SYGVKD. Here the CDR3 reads CAISEFNRGKRTEAFF. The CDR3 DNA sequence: TGTGCCATCAGTGAGTTCAACAGGGGGAAACGCACTGAAGCTTTCTTT.

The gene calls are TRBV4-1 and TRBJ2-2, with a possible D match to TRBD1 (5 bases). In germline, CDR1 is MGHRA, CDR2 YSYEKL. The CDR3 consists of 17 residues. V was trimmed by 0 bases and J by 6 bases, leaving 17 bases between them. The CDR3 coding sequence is TGCGCCAGCAGCCAAGATCCAGGGTTCCCTACGGCCGGGGAGCTGTTTTTT. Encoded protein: CASSQDPGFPTAGELFF.

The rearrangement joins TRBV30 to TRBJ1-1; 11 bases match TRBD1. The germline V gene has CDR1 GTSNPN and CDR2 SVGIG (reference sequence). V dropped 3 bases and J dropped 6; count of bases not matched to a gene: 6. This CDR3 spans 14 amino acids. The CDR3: CAWSRDRGISEAFF. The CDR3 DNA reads TGTGCCTGGAGCCGGGACAGGGGGATCTCTGAAGCTTTCTTT.

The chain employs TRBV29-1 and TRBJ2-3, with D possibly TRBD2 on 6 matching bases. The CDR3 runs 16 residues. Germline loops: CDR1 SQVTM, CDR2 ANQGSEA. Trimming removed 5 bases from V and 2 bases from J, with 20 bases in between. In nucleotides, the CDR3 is TGCAGCGTTCTCCGGGTTGAGCTAGCGACCACAGATACGCAGTATTTT. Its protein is CSVLRVELATTDTQYF.

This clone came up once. The CDR3 DNA sequence: TGTGCCAGCAGCTTTCGGTCTAGCGGGGGCCCGGGGTACAATGAGCAGTTCTTC. Its translation: CASSFRSSGGPGYNEQFF. J is TRBJ2-1 and V is TRBV7-9; 10 bases fit TRBD2. CDR1 is SEHNR, CDR2 FQNEAQ, per germline (reference sequence). The V and J ends lost 3 bases and 4 bases, in that order; junction bases with no gene match: 12. This CDR3 has 18 amino acids.

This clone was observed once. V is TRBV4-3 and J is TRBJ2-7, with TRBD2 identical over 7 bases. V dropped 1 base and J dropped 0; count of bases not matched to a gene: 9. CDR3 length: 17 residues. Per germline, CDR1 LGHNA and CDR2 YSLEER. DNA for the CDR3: TGCGCCAGCAGCCAAGGGGTGAGCGGGGCTCCCTCCTACGAGCAGTACTTC. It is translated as CASSQGVSGAPSYEQYF.

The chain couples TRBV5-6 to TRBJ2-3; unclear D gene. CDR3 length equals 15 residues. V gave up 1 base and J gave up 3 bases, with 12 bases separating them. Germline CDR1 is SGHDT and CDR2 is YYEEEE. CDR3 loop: CASSLSATWTDTQYF. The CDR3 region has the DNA TGTGCCAGCAGCTTGAGCGCCACGTGGACAGATACGCAGTATTTT.

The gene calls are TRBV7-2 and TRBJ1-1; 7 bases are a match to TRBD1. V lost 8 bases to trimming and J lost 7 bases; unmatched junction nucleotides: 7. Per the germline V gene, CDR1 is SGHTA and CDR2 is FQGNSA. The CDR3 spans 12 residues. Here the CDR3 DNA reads TGTGCCAGCGCTCACCAGGGGGGTGAAGCTTTCTTT. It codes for CASAHQGGEAFF.

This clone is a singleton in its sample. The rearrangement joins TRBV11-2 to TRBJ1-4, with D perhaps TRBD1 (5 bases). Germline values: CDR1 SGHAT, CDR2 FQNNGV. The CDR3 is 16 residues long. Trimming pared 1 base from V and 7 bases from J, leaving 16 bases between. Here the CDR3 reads CASSLGVLGGAEKLFF. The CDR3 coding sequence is TGTGCCAGCAGCTTAGGTGTCCTCGGAGGGGCTGAAAAACTGTTTTTT.

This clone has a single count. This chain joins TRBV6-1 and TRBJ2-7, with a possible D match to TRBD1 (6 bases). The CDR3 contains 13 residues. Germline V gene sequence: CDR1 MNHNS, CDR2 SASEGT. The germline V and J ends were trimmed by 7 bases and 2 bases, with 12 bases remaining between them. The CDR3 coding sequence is TGTGCCAGCACCGGGACACGGACCTACGAGCAGTACTTC. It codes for CASTGTRTYEQYF.

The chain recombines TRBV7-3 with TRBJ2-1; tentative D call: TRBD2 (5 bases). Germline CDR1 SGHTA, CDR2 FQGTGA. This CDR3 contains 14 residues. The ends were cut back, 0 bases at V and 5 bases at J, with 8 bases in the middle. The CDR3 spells CASSLTRGNNEQFF. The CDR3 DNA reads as TGTGCCAGCAGCTTAACACGAGGGAACAATGAGCAGTTCTTC. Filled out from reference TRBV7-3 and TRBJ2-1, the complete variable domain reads GAGVSQTPSNKVTEKGKYVELRCDPISGHTALYWYRQSLGQGPEFLIYFQGTGAADDSGLPNDRFFAVRPEGSVSTLKIQRTERGDSAVYLCASSLTRGNNEQFFGPGTRLTVL.

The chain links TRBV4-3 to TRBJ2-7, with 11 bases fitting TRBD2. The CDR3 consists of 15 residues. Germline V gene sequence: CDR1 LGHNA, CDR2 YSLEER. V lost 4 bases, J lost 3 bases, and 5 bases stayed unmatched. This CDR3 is CASSLGLAGIYEQYF. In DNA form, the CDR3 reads TGCGCCAGCAGCCTTGGACTAGCGGGCATCTACGAGCAGTACTTC.